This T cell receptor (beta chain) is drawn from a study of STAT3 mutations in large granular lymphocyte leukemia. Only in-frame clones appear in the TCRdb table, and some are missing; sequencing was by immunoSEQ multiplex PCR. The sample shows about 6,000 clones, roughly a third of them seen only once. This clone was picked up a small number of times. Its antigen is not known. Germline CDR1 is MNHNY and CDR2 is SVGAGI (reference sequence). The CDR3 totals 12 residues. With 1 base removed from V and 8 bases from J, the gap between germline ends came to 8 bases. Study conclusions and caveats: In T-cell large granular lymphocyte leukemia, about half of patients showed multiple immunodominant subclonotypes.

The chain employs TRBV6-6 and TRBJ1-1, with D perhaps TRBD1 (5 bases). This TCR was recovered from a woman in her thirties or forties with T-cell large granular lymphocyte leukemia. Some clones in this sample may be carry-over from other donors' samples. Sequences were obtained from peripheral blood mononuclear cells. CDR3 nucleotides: TGTGCCAGCAGTTACTTCGGGGCAGAAGCTTTCTTT. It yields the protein CASSYFGAEAFF.